This T cell receptor (beta chain) was sequenced during a study of blood T cell repertoires in COVID-19. About the research overall: Acute and convalescent COVID-19 specimens originated in the United States, Italy and Spain. In each case, the material was cDNA or gDNA derived from T cells, B-cell-depleted T cells, or PBMCs.

The CDR3 covers 15 residues. In germline, CDR1 is LNHDA, CDR2 SQIVND (reference sequence). The V gene lost 6 bases and the J gene lost 8 bases, with 17 bases spanning the gap. As handled by the study authors: Reference gene primer amplification gave estimated nucleated cell counts. Assay: immunoSEQ multiplex PCR; the TCRdb copy retains only in-frame clones and omits some. D and trimming come from the DNA, and the V and J calls and clone size come from that table. The sample records about 410,000 clones, about nine tenths being singletons. The receptor comes from a woman aged 25 to 39 with active or convalescent COVID-19. Sequenced material: peripheral blood. This chain links TRBV19 with TRBJ1-6; D gene unclear. DNA of the CDR3: TGTGCCAGTAGCTGGAGGAGGAGTCAGCATTCACCCCTCCACTTT. It encodes CASSWRRSQHSPLHF.